A selection of T cell receptor beta chains follows, all from one sample in a study of blood T cell repertoires in COVID-19. Here immunoSEQ multiplex PCR was the method, and the copy in TCRdb shows in-frame clones only, minus some. Altogether roughly 380,000 clones are present, roughly 87% being singletons, with the ten largest covering 2.5% to 3.5%. Sequencing was performed on PBMCs or T cells enriched from blood (not recorded which). The receptor source for this set is a woman aged 25 to 45 who had recovered from COVID-19. Each CDR3 is given with its conserved first and last residue. Fields, in order: D gene, J gene, clone size, V gene, CDR3 DNA, CDR3 protein. D genes are given only for firm matches. Rows may omit the clone size; those that give it use once, few, many or a size class.

d_call: NA; j_call: TRBJ2-7; clone_size: NA; v_call: TRBV18; cdr3_nt: TGTGCCAGCTCACCACCTGGACACAACGAGCAGTACTTC; cdr3_aa: CASSPPGHNEQYF
d_call: NA; j_call: TRBJ2-7; clone_size: NA; v_call: TRBV5-1; cdr3_nt: TGCGCCAGCAGCTTCCTCGAACGGTCCTACGAGCAGTACTTC; cdr3_aa: CASSFLERSYEQYF
d_call: NA; j_call: TRBJ2-7; clone_size: few; v_call: TRBV5-1; cdr3_nt: TGCGCCAGCAGATCAGGGGTCGAGCAGTACTTC; cdr3_aa: CASRSGVEQYF
d_call: TRBD2; j_call: TRBJ2-3; clone_size: NA; v_call: TRBV2; cdr3_nt: TGTGCCAGCAGTGAGTTTAGCGGGGGGGCTTCAGATACGCAGTATTTT; cdr3_aa: CASSEFSGGASDTQYF
d_call: NA; j_call: TRBJ1-1; clone_size: NA; v_call: TRBV29-1; cdr3_nt: TGCAGCGTTGAAGAATCAGGGGTGGGCACTGAAGCTTTCTTT; cdr3_aa: CSVEESGVGTEAFF
d_call: TRBD1; j_call: TRBJ2-2; clone_size: NA; v_call: TRBV24-1; cdr3_nt: TGTGCCACCAGTGATGACAGGGACACCGGGGAGCTGTTTTTT; cdr3_aa: CATSDDRDTGELFF
d_call: TRBD2; j_call: TRBJ2-3; clone_size: NA; v_call: TRBV9; cdr3_nt: TGTGCCAGCAGCGCGGGGGGGCCAGCAGATACGCAGTATTTT; cdr3_aa: CASSAGGPADTQYF
d_call: NA; j_call: TRBJ1-1; clone_size: NA; v_call: TRBV5-1; cdr3_nt: TGCGCCAGCAGCTTGGTTGGGGGGACCACTGAAGCTTTCTTT; cdr3_aa: CASSLVGGTTEAFF
d_call: NA; j_call: TRBJ1-2; clone_size: NA; v_call: TRBV9; cdr3_nt: TGTGCCAGCAGCGTCAGACCCTCCTCCGGGAAGGGTGGCGACTATGGCTACACCTTC; cdr3_aa: CASSVRPSSGKGGDYGYTF
d_call: TRBD2; j_call: TRBJ2-5; clone_size: NA; v_call: TRBV3-1/TRBV3-2; cdr3_nt: TGTGCCAGCAGCCGCAGCGTAAAGGGACTAGCGGGAGGGCGGGAGACCCAGTACTTC; cdr3_aa: CASSRSVKGLAGGRETQYF
d_call: TRBD1; j_call: TRBJ1-6; clone_size: NA; v_call: TRBV7-2; cdr3_nt: TGTGCCAGCAGCTTAGGCAGGACAGGCCTCTATAATTCACCCCTCCACTTT; cdr3_aa: CASSLGRTGLYNSPLHF
d_call: NA; j_call: TRBJ1-2; clone_size: NA; v_call: TRBV6-5; cdr3_nt: TGTGCCAGCAGCATGGACAGTAACTATGGCTACACCTTC; cdr3_aa: CASSMDSNYGYTF
d_call: NA; j_call: TRBJ1-1; clone_size: NA; v_call: TRBV14; cdr3_nt: TGTGCCAGCAGCCAAGACAGGAACACTGAAGCTTTCTTT; cdr3_aa: CASSQDRNTEAFF
d_call: NA; j_call: TRBJ1-2; clone_size: once; v_call: TRBV18; cdr3_nt: TGTGCCAGCTCACCGGGACACCAAGGCTATGGCTACACCTTC; cdr3_aa: CASSPGHQGYGYTF
d_call: TRBD1; j_call: TRBJ1-1; clone_size: NA; v_call: TRBV7-6; cdr3_nt: TGTGCCAGCAGCTTAGGGACAGGGGCAACTGAAGCTTTCTTT; cdr3_aa: CASSLGTGATEAFF
d_call: NA; j_call: TRBJ1-2; clone_size: NA; v_call: TRBV5-6; cdr3_nt: TGTGCCAGCAGCCCGGATATGGGGACTGATGGCTACACCTTC; cdr3_aa: CASSPDMGTDGYTF
d_call: TRBD1; j_call: TRBJ2-1; clone_size: NA; v_call: TRBV27; cdr3_nt: TGTGCCAGCAGTGAACCCGACAGGGGGCTTGGTAATGAGCAGTTCTTC; cdr3_aa: CASSEPDRGLGNEQFF
d_call: TRBD1; j_call: TRBJ1-2; clone_size: NA; v_call: TRBV6-5; cdr3_nt: TGTGCCAGCAGTTACTCCGGACAGGGGAACTATGGCTACACCTTC; cdr3_aa: CASSYSGQGNYGYTF
d_call: NA; j_call: TRBJ2-3; clone_size: NA; v_call: TRBV7-9; cdr3_nt: TGTGCCAGCAGCTCCCCCTTTCTCGCGAACGGCACAGATACGCAGTATTTT; cdr3_aa: CASSSPFLANGTDTQYF
d_call: NA; j_call: TRBJ1-5; clone_size: once; v_call: TRBV19; cdr3_nt: TGTGCCAGTACCATCAAGTCCCGGAATCAGCCCCAGCATTTT; cdr3_aa: CASTIKSRNQPQHF
d_call: TRBD1; j_call: TRBJ1-1; clone_size: NA; v_call: TRBV13; cdr3_nt: TGTGCCAGCAGCTTAGGCGGACAGGCGGAAGCTTTCTTT; cdr3_aa: CASSLGGQAEAFF
d_call: NA; j_call: TRBJ1-6; clone_size: NA; v_call: TRBV6-5; cdr3_nt: TGTGCCAGCAGAAAGAGCAACAATTCACCCCTCCACTTT; cdr3_aa: CASRKSNNSPLHF
d_call: NA; j_call: TRBJ1-3; clone_size: NA; v_call: TRBV7-8; cdr3_nt: TGTGCCAGCAGCCCGACAGAAAACTCTGGAAACACCATATATTTT; cdr3_aa: CASSPTENSGNTIYF
d_call: NA; j_call: TRBJ2-7; clone_size: NA; v_call: TRBV24-1; cdr3_nt: TGTGCCACCACCCCCGGGGACGAGCAGTACTTC; cdr3_aa: CATTPGDEQYF
d_call: TRBD2; j_call: TRBJ2-3; clone_size: NA; v_call: TRBV30; cdr3_nt: TGTGCCTGGAACACCGGGGGGGCGGATACGCAGTATTTT; cdr3_aa: CAWNTGGADTQYF
d_call: NA; j_call: TRBJ2-1; clone_size: NA; v_call: TRBV24-1; cdr3_nt: TGTGCCACCAGCGGAAACAGGGCAAGCTCCTACAATGAGCAGTTCTTC; cdr3_aa: CATSGNRASSYNEQFF
d_call: NA; j_call: TRBJ2-7; clone_size: NA; v_call: TRBV19; cdr3_nt: TGTGCCAGTAGTATTCGAGGAGGGTTGGACGAGCAGTACTTC; cdr3_aa: CASSIRGGLDEQYF
d_call: NA; j_call: TRBJ1-2; clone_size: few; v_call: TRBV5-1; cdr3_nt: TGCGCCAGCAGCTTGGGGCGGGGGGCAAACTCAAACTATGGCTACACCTTC; cdr3_aa: CASSLGRGANSNYGYTF
d_call: TRBD1; j_call: TRBJ1-2; clone_size: NA; v_call: TRBV28; cdr3_nt: TGTGCCAGCAGGGACGGGACAGCCTTAAAAAACTATGGCTACACCTTC; cdr3_aa: CASRDGTALKNYGYTF
d_call: NA; j_call: TRBJ1-5; clone_size: NA; v_call: TRBV5-6; cdr3_nt: TGTGCCAGCAGCTCCGGCGGGACGTTAAATCAGCCCCAGCATTTT; cdr3_aa: CASSSGGTLNQPQHF
d_call: NA; j_call: TRBJ2-7; clone_size: once; v_call: TRBV12-3/TRBV12-4; cdr3_nt: TGTGCCAGCAGTTTACCGGGATCAAAGCAGTACTTC; cdr3_aa: CASSLPGSKQYF
d_call: NA; j_call: TRBJ2-1; clone_size: NA; v_call: TRBV7-2; cdr3_nt: TGTGCCAGCAGCTTAGGGGGTAGCGCATACAATGAGCAGTTCTTC; cdr3_aa: CASSLGGSAYNEQFF
d_call: NA; j_call: TRBJ2-2; clone_size: once; v_call: TRBV7-2; cdr3_nt: TGTGCCAGCAGCTTGGGTCGGCCCGACAGCGGGGAGCTGTTTTTT; cdr3_aa: CASSLGRPDSGELFF
d_call: TRBD2; j_call: TRBJ2-7; clone_size: NA; v_call: TRBV27; cdr3_nt: TGTGCCAGCATCTCCGGGACTAGCGGGAGGTCTAACGAGCAGTACTTC; cdr3_aa: CASISGTSGRSNEQYF
d_call: NA; j_call: TRBJ2-5; clone_size: NA; v_call: TRBV9; cdr3_nt: TGTGCCAGCAGCCCGTCGGGTGGAGCGGTCCAAGAGACCCAGTACTTC; cdr3_aa: CASSPSGGAVQETQYF
d_call: TRBD2; j_call: TRBJ2-6; clone_size: NA; v_call: TRBV27; cdr3_nt: TGTGCCAGCAGTCCCTTAACGGGAGGGCCGGCTGGGGCCAACGTCCTGACTTTC; cdr3_aa: CASSPLTGGPAGANVLTF
d_call: NA; j_call: TRBJ1-2; clone_size: NA; v_call: TRBV19; cdr3_nt: TGTGCCAGTGGCGAGGGGGTTGGCTACACCTTC; cdr3_aa: CASGEGVGYTF
d_call: TRBD2; j_call: TRBJ2-1; clone_size: NA; v_call: TRBV4-1; cdr3_nt: TGCGCCAGCAGCCATCCACTAGCGGGAGTTAGGAATGAGCAGTTCTTC; cdr3_aa: CASSHPLAGVRNEQFF
d_call: NA; j_call: TRBJ2-7; clone_size: NA; v_call: TRBV28; cdr3_nt: TGTGCCAGCAGTTTAGCTAGGCTTGAGCAGTACTTC; cdr3_aa: CASSLARLEQYF
d_call: NA; j_call: TRBJ2-3; clone_size: once; v_call: TRBV24-1; cdr3_nt: TGTGCCACCAGTCAACAGGGCACAGATACGCAGTATTTT; cdr3_aa: CATSQQGTDTQYF
d_call: TRBD2; j_call: TRBJ2-3; clone_size: NA; v_call: TRBV5-1; cdr3_nt: TGCGCCAGCAGCTCTGGTCGACTAGCGGGCACAGATACGCAGTATTTT; cdr3_aa: CASSSGRLAGTDTQYF
d_call: TRBD1; j_call: TRBJ2-7; clone_size: NA; v_call: TRBV5-6; cdr3_nt: TGTGCCAGCAGCATGGGACAGGAGACCTACGAGCAGTACTTC; cdr3_aa: CASSMGQETYEQYF
d_call: TRBD2; j_call: TRBJ2-1; clone_size: NA; v_call: TRBV6-4; cdr3_nt: TGTGCCAGCAGTACCTCTAGCGGAGTAAACGATGAGCAGTTCTTC; cdr3_aa: CASSTSSGVNDEQFF
d_call: TRBD1; j_call: TRBJ1-1; clone_size: NA; v_call: TRBV28; cdr3_nt: TGTGCCAGCAGTCAGACGGGACAGGGGGCTGATACTGAAGCTTTCTTT; cdr3_aa: CASSQTGQGADTEAFF
d_call: NA; j_call: TRBJ1-2; clone_size: NA; v_call: TRBV7-2; cdr3_nt: TGTGCCAGCAGCCCGGACAAGTCCTATGGCTACACCTTC; cdr3_aa: CASSPDKSYGYTF
d_call: TRBD1; j_call: TRBJ1-6; clone_size: NA; v_call: TRBV3-1/TRBV3-2; cdr3_nt: TGTGCCAGCAGCCGACAGCAGGGGGATTATAATTCACCCCTCCACTTT; cdr3_aa: CASSRQQGDYNSPLHF
d_call: NA; j_call: TRBJ2-4; clone_size: few; v_call: TRBV27; cdr3_nt: TGTGCCAGCAGTTTAGTTGGGGCCGTAGACAAAAACATTCAGTACTTC; cdr3_aa: CASSLVGAVDKNIQYF
d_call: TRBD2; j_call: TRBJ2-2; clone_size: once; v_call: TRBV6-5; cdr3_nt: TGTGCCAGCAGGGGTAGCGGGACTACCGGGGAGCTGTTTTTT; cdr3_aa: CASRGSGTTGELFF
d_call: NA; j_call: TRBJ2-5; clone_size: NA; v_call: TRBV2; cdr3_nt: TGTGCCAGCACCGATCGGGCGGGGCAAGAGACCCAGTACTTC; cdr3_aa: CASTDRAGQETQYF
d_call: TRBD2; j_call: TRBJ2-1; clone_size: NA; v_call: TRBV2; cdr3_nt: TGTGCCAGCAGAGGACCGGGACTAGAATACAATGAGCAGTTCTTC; cdr3_aa: CASRGPGLEYNEQFF
d_call: NA; j_call: TRBJ2-1; clone_size: NA; v_call: TRBV19; cdr3_nt: TGTGCCAGTAGTATAGTGGGGGCGTTGGCGAGCTCCTACAATGAGCAGTTCTTC; cdr3_aa: CASSIVGALASSYNEQFF
d_call: NA; j_call: TRBJ2-7; clone_size: NA; v_call: TRBV28; cdr3_nt: TGTGCCAGCAGTTTACGGACAGAAGCCTACGAGCAGTACTTC; cdr3_aa: CASSLRTEAYEQYF
d_call: NA; j_call: TRBJ2-5; clone_size: NA; v_call: TRBV7-2; cdr3_nt: TGTGCCAGCAGCTTAGATGCAGGGAGCGGGGAGACCCAGTACTTC; cdr3_aa: CASSLDAGSGETQYF